This T cell receptor (beta chain) was observed in a study of OX40 agonist ivuxolimab in advanced cancers. For the study in its entirety: Ivuxolimab, which targeted the costimulatory receptor OX40 (CD134), was an agonistic, fully human IgG2 monoclonal antibody. Intravenous ivuxolimab was administered to patients every 2 weeks at six dose levels: 0.01, 0.1, 0.3, 1.5, 3 and 10 mg/kg. Of the roughly 50 dose-escalation patients, hepatocellular carcinoma was present in approximately 20, melanoma in approximately 15, renal cell carcinoma in 9 and head and neck cancer in 9. In the dose-escalation cohort, 82.7% of patients were male, and the mean age was around 60 years, with a range of roughly 23 to 85. Prior anti-PD-1, anti-PD-L1 or anti-CTLA-4 therapy was permitted, and checkpoint inhibitors had been received by about 37% of dose-escalation patients. Partial responses occurred in three dose-escalation patients, of whom one had hepatocellular carcinoma and two had cutaneous melanoma. The purpose of peripheral TCRbeta sequencing was to test whether ivuxolimab changed TCR sequence diversity and led to clonal T-cell expansion. The paper reports the monotherapy dose-escalation portion (N of about 56 patients) of the phase I ivuxolimab trial. General conclusions and limits of the study: Which antigens the clonally expanded peripheral T cells were specific for was not determined. At doses of 0.1 to 3.0 mg/kg, clonal expansion of both CD4+ and CD8+ blood T cells was observed from baseline to week 6. After ivuxolimab, CD8+ T cells had more expanded clones than CD4+ T cells on average. Low levels of normalized T-cell clonal expansion were also shown by some nonresponding patients. In the 0.1-3.0 mg/kg groups, partial responders were among the patients with the lowest normalized peripheral clonal expansion, particularly in CD8+ T cells.

The trial excluded patients who had a history of autoimmune disease or who were on systemic immunosuppression. Peripheral blood for TCR sequencing was drawn from every dose cohort at baseline, at cycle 4 day 1 and at cycle 7 day 1. Samples were obtained from an open-label, multicenter, first-in-human phase I dose-escalation trial of ivuxolimab. The trial enrolled adults with locally advanced or metastatic head and neck squamous cell, hepatocellular, melanoma or renal cell carcinoma. Before TCR sequencing, CD4+ and CD8+ T cells were separately sorted from peripheral blood. Worth noting for this clone: It has no known antigen specificity. Base qualities are not recorded, but no much larger clone differs from it by a single base.

Genomic DNA was isolated from the sorted cells so that the TCRbeta CDR3 region could be sequenced. The immunoSEQ Assay was used for sequencing of TCRbeta CDR3 regions. In TCRdb, the immuneACCESS table is reduced to in-frame sequences with V and J assigned. These tables do not hold every clone; where another copy was compared, an unresolved V gene accounts for under half, and the others remain unexplained. This sample is represented by 55,000 to 80,000 clones; about 88% of them were singletons. Jointly, the top ten make up about 0.25% of the sample. The sample consisted of CD4+ or CD8+ T cells sorted from blood, taken in a trial of the OX40 agonist ivuxolimab. The receptor comes from an adult with an advanced solid tumor such as melanoma, head and neck, liver or kidney cancer.

This receptor carries the CDR3 CASSMGGPEGHEQYF. The DNA is as follows: TGTGCCAGCAGCATGGGCGGACCCGAGGGCCACGAGCAGTACTTC. The V and J genes are TRBV7-9 and TRBJ2-7; TRBD2 is perhaps the D gene, given 5 matching bases. For CDR1 and CDR2, the germline V gene (reference sequence) lists SEHNR and FQNEAQ. The CDR3 covers 15 residues, taking in both the cysteine and the phenylalanine. Solely the CDR3 DNA is kept, with 45 bases framed from the first base. V lost 5 bases and J lost 5 bases; the stretch between them is 19 bases long.